This is a list of T cell receptor beta chains from one sample in a study of T cells after yellow fever vaccination. TCRdb re-called the 5' RACE reads through MiXCR, storing one row per CDR3 protein. The sample shows a few hundred thousand distinct CDR3 sequences, 17% of them seen only once. The sequencing here drew on PBMCs, taken 5 to 6 days after the first yellow fever vaccination. All receptors derive from a young man who received the YFV17D yellow fever vaccine. Both conserved end residues are part of each CDR3. The D gene is left open where the match is weak. A clone size is listed for some rows: how often the clone was seen (once, few, many), or a class if it is expanded.

size	D	V	J	CDR3	DNA
few	TRBD2	TRBV5-1	TRBJ2-1	CASSLGASGGAYNEQFF	TGCGCCAGCAGCTTGGGGGCTAGCGGGGGGGCCTACAATGAGCAGTTCTTC
NA	TRBD1	TRBV4-2	TRBJ2-3	CASSQVRQGAVDTQYF	TGTGCCAGCAGCCAAGTGCGACAGGGGGCCGTAGATACGCAGTATTTT
NA	NA	TRBV21-1	TRBJ2-7	CASSKAGGCVYEQYF	TGTGCCAGCAGCAAAGCCGGTGGTTGTGTTTACGAGCAGTACTTC
NA	NA	TRBV10-3	TRBJ2-2	CAISGLSWTGRGGELFF	TGTGCCATCAGTGGCCTTTCTTGGACAGGGAGGGGCGGGGAGCTGTTTTTT
NA	TRBD2	TRBV4-3	TRBJ2-3	CASSQDRRTSGGQQYF	TGCGCCAGCAGCCAAGATCGGAGGACTAGCGGGGGGCAGCAGTATTTT
few	NA	TRBV25-1	TRBJ2-5	CASEREEGVTQYF	TGTGCCAGCGAGAGGGAAGAGGGGGTGACCCAGTACTTC
few	NA	TRBV19	TRBJ1-5	CASAEDGVNQPQHF	TGTGCCAGCGCCGAAGACGGAGTCAATCAGCCCCAGCATTTT
NA	TRBD1	TRBV20-1	TRBJ2-2	CSAGAPGQGNTGELFF	TGCAGTGCTGGAGCTCCGGGACAGGGGAACACCGGGGAGCTGTTTTTT
many	NA	TRBV29-1	TRBJ1-1	CSVEKRQMNTEAFF	TGCAGCGTTGAGAAGAGACAGATGAACACTGAAGCTTTCTTT
NA	NA	TRBV10-3	TRBJ1-1	CAISADENTEAFF	TGTGCCATTAGCGCGGACGAGAACACTGAAGCTTTCTTT
many	NA	TRBV4-3	TRBJ1-6	CASSQEGTRNSPLHF	TGCGCCAGCAGCCAAGAAGGTACCCGAAATTCACCCCTCCACTTT
few	NA	TRBV3-1	TRBJ2-2	CASSPRPGNTGELFF	TGTGCCAGCAGCCCACGGCCAGGGAACACCGGGGAGCTGTTTTTT
NA	TRBD1	TRBV7-9	TRBJ2-2	CASPGTANTGELFF	TGTGCCAGCCCCGGGACAGCGAACACCGGGGAGCTGTTTTTT
NA	NA	TRBV5-1	TRBJ1-6	CASSLVNRPLSPLHF	TGCGCCAGCAGCTTGGTGAACAGGCCCCTCTCTCCCCTCCACTTT
NA	NA	TRBV28	TRBJ2-3	CASRLAGADTQYF	TGTGCCAGCAGGCTAGCAGGCGCAGATACGCAGTATTTT
NA	TRBD1	TRBV7-9	TRBJ2-7	CASSWDRAEQYF	TGTGCCAGCAGCTGGGACAGGGCCGAGCAGTACTTC
NA	TRBD1	TRBV6-5	TRBJ2-7	CASSYSLQGANYEQYF	TGTGCCAGCAGTTACTCCCTGCAGGGGGCTAACTACGAGCAGTACTTC
many	TRBD2	TRBV28	TRBJ2-5	CASRRGSGGRQETQYF	TGTGCCAGCAGACGAGGTAGCGGGGGCCGACAAGAGACCCAGTACTTC
few	TRBD2	TRBV11-2	TRBJ2-3	CASSSGLAGATEGTDTQYF	TGTGCCAGCAGCTCGGGACTAGCGGGGGCCACTGAGGGCACAGATACGCAGTATTTT
NA	NA	TRBV6-1	TRBJ1-4	CASRDTGSSVKEKLFF	TGTGCCAGCAGAGACACAGGGAGTTCAGTAAAGGAAAAACTGTTTTTT
NA	NA	TRBV7-2	TRBJ2-3	CASRTDTDTQYF	TGTGCCAGCAGGACCGACACAGATACGCAGTATTTT
NA	NA	TRBV20-1	TRBJ2-3	CSARSTWWDSTDTQYF	TGCAGTGCTAGATCTACTTGGTGGGACAGCACAGATACGCAGTATTTT
few	NA	TRBV4-3	TRBJ2-5	CASSQGRGWGETQYF	TGCGCCAGCAGCCAAGGAAGGGGGTGGGGAGAGACCCAGTACTTC
NA	NA	TRBV12-3/TRBV12-4	TRBJ2-7	CASSLVTAPYSEQYF	TGTGCCAGCAGTTTAGTAACTGCGCCCTATTCCGAGCAGTACTTC
NA	NA	TRBV10-3	TRBJ2-1	CAISEGDTWYNEQFF	TGTGCCATCAGTGAGGGCGATACTTGGTACAATGAGCAGTTCTTC
many	NA	TRBV5-1	TRBJ1-1	CASSLVGRGNTEAFF	TGCGCCAGCAGCTTGGTCGGCAGGGGGAACACTGAAGCTTTCTTT
NA	NA	TRBV7-9	TRBJ2-7	CASSFALGLYEQYF	TGTGCCAGCAGCTTTGCTTTGGGGTTGTACGAGCAGTACTTC
few	NA	TRBV25-1	TRBJ1-3	CAGQSSGNTIYF	TGTGCCGGACAGAGCTCTGGAAACACCATATATTTT
few	NA	TRBV5-1	TRBJ1-2	CASSPNPEGSGYTF	TGCGCCAGCAGCCCGAATCCGGAGGGTTCTGGCTACACCTTC
few	TRBD1	TRBV18	TRBJ1-2	CASSTGQGLSGYTF	TGTGCCAGCTCAACGGGACAGGGGCTTTCTGGCTACACCTTC
many	NA	TRBV12-3/TRBV12-4	TRBJ2-5	CASSLWTSGGETQYF	TGTGCCAGCAGTTTATGGACATCGGGTGGCGAGACCCAGTACTTC
NA	NA	TRBV30	TRBJ2-2	CAWAVGAGELFF	TGTGCCTGGGCCGTGGGTGCCGGGGAGCTGTTTTTT
NA	TRBD2	TRBV7-2	TRBJ2-5	CASSARGDLQETQYF	TGTGCCAGCAGCGCGCGGGGGGATCTCCAAGAGACCCAGTACTTC
many	NA	TRBV27	TRBJ1-6	CASSFYNSPLHF	TGTGCCAGCAGTTTCTATAATTCACCCCTCCACTTT
few	NA	TRBV6-2/TRBV6-3	TRBJ2-2	CASSTSGIGTGELFF	TGTGCCAGCAGTACCTCCGGGATTGGGACCGGGGAGCTGTTTTTT
few	TRBD2	TRBV4-2	TRBJ2-2	CASSQDTVAGGPVGELFF	TGTGCCAGCAGCCAAGATACGGTAGCGGGGGGGCCGGTCGGGGAGCTGTTTTTT
NA	NA	TRBV12-3/TRBV12-4	TRBJ2-7	CASSLTDDEQYF	TGTGCCAGCAGTTTAACCGACGACGAGCAGTACTTC
few	TRBD1	TRBV9	TRBJ2-7	CASSVVETGVSEQYF	TGTGCCAGCAGCGTAGTGGAGACAGGGGTTAGCGAGCAGTACTTC
few	NA	TRBV30	TRBJ2-6	CAWRHAGANVLTF	TGTGCCTGGAGACACGCTGGGGCCAACGTCCTGACTTTC
few	TRBD1	TRBV4-1	TRBJ1-2	CASSQEDRWNSLYGYTF	TGCGCCAGCAGCCAAGAGGACAGGTGGAACAGTCTCTATGGCTACACCTTC
few	TRBD2	TRBV6-2/TRBV6-3	TRBJ2-1	CATYEASGGLYNEQFF	TGTGCCACCTACGAGGCTAGCGGGGGGCTCTACAATGAGCAGTTCTTC
many	TRBD2	TRBV12-3/TRBV12-4	TRBJ2-5	CASTPAGGAETQYF	TGTGCCAGCACTCCAGCGGGAGGGGCAGAGACCCAGTACTTC
NA	NA	TRBV20-1	TRBJ2-3	CSAIWGDTQYF	TGCAGTGCAATTTGGGGTGATACGCAGTATTTT
NA	NA	TRBV4-1	TRBJ1-5	CASSQDPQRGSGNQPQHF	TGCGCCAGCAGCCAAGACCCCCAGAGAGGGAGCGGGAATCAGCCCCAGCATTTT
few	NA	TRBV27	TRBJ1-6	CASSTTGRYNSPLHF	TGTGCCAGCTCCACCACAGGGCGGTATAATTCACCCCTCCACTTT
NA	TRBD1	TRBV20-1	TRBJ1-2	CSASGTGNYGYTF	TGCAGTGCTTCAGGGACAGGCAACTATGGCTACACCTTC
NA	NA	TRBV15	TRBJ2-1	CATSRDWTAQFF	TGTGCCACCAGCAGAGATTGGACGGCGCAGTTCTTC
NA	TRBD1	TRBV6-6	TRBJ1-4	CASGTANEKLFF	TGTGCCAGCGGGACAGCTAATGAAAAACTGTTTTTT
NA	NA	TRBV12-3/TRBV12-4	TRBJ1-1	CASRGNQTNTEAFF	TGTGCCAGCAGGGGGAACCAGACGAACACTGAAGCTTTCTTT
NA	NA	TRBV29-1	TRBJ1-5	CSAIGADPGQPQHF	TGCAGCGCCATTGGGGCAGATCCAGGACAGCCCCAGCATTTT
many	NA	TRBV5-1	TRBJ1-1	CASSLRGNTEAFF	TGTGCCAGCAGCCTCCGGGGGAACACTGAAGCTTTCTTT
NA	NA	TRBV6-1	TRBJ2-3	CASSEALRGVTDTQYF	TGTGCCAGCAGTGAAGCGCTTCGGGGAGTCACAGATACGCAGTATTTT
NA	NA	TRBV28	TRBJ2-1	CASYSGSYNEQFF	TGTGCCAGTTATAGCGGTAGCTACAATGAGCAGTTCTTC
NA	TRBD1	TRBV3-1	TRBJ2-1	CASSRTGDEQFF	TGTGCCAGCAGCCGGACAGGAGATGAGCAGTTCTTC